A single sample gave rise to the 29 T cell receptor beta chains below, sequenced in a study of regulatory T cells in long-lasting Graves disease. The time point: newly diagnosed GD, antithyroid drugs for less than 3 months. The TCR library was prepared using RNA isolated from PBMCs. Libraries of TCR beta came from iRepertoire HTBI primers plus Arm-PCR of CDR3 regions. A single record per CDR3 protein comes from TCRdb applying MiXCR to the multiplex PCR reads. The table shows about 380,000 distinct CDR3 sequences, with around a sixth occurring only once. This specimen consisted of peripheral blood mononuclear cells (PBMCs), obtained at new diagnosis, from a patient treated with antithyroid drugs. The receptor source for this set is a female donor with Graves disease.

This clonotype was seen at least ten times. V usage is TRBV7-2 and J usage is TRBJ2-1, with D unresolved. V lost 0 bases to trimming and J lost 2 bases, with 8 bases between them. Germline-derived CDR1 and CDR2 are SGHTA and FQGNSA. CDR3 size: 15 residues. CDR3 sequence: CASSLAGLTYNEQFF. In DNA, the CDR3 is TGTGCCAGCAGCTTAGCGGGATTAACCTACAATGAGCAGTTCTTC.

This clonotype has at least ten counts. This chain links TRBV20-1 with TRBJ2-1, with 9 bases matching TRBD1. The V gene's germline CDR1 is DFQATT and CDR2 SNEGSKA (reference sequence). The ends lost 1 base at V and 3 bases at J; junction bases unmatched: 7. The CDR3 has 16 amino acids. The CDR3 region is CSARGVQGADYNEQFF. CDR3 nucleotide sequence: TGCAGTGCTAGAGGGGTACAGGGGGCTGACTACAATGAGCAGTTCTTC.

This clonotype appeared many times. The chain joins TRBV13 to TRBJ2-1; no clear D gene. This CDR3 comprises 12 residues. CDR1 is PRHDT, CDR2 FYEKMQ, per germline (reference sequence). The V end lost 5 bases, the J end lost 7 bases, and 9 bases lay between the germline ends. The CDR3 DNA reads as TGTGCCAGCAGCGACGTAAAGAATGAGCAGTTCTTC. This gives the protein CASSDVKNEQFF.

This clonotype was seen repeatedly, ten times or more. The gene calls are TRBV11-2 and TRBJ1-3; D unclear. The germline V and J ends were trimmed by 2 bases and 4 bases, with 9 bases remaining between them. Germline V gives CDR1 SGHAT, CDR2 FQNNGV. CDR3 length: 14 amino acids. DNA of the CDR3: TGTGCCAGCAGCTTACCCCCCGTGGGAAACACCATATATTTT. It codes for CASSLPPVGNTIYF.

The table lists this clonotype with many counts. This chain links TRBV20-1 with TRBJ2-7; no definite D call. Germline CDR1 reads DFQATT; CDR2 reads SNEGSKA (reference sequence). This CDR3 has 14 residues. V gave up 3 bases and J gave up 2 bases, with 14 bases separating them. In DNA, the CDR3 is TGCAGTGCTAGCCCCCCGGACGATCCCTACGAGCAGTACTTC. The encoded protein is CSASPPDDPYEQYF.

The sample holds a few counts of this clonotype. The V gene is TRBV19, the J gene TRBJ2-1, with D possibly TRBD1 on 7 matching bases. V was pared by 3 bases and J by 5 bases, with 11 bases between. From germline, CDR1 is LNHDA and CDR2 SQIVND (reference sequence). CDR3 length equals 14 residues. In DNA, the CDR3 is TGTGCCAGTAGTATGGGGGGACAGAACAATGAGCAGTTCTTC. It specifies CASSMGGQNNEQFF.

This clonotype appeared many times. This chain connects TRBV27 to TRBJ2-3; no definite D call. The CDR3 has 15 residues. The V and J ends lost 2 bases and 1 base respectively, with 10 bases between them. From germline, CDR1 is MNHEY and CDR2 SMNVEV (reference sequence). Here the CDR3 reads CASSLLGGGTDTQYF. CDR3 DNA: TGTGCCAGCAGTTTACTTGGCGGAGGCACAGATACGCAGTATTTT.

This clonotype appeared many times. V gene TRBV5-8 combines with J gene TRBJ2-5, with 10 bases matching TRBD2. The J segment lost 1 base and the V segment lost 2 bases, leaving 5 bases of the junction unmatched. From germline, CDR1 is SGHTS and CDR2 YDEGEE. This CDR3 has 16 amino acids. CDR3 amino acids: CASSLGLAAPQETQYF. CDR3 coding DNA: TGTGCCAGCAGCTTAGGACTAGCGGCCCCCCAAGAGACCCAGTACTTC.

The CDR3 protein is CASSESRRNNSPLHF. DNA of the CDR3: TGTGCCAGCAGTGAATCAAGGAGGAATAATTCACCCCTCCACTTT. The chain employs TRBV25-1 and TRBJ1-6; no reliable D call. CDR1 is MGHDK and CDR2 is SYGVNS in the germline V gene. Trimming stripped 1 base from V and 5 bases from J, with 9 bases between. The CDR3 totals 15 residues.

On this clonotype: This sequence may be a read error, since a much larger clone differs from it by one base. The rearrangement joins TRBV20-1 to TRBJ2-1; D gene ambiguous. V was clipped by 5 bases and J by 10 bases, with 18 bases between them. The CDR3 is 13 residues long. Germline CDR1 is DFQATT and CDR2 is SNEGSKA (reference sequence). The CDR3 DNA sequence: TGCAGTGCTGAGGAGACGGTAGCCTACGAGCAGTTCTTC. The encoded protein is CSAEETVAYEQFF.

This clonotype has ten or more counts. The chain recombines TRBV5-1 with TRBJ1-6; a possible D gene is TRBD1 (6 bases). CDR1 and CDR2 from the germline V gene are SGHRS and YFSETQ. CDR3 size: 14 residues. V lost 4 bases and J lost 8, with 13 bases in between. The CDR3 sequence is CASSPMGQDSPLHF. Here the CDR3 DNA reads TGCGCCAGCAGCCCCATGGGACAAGATTCACCCCTCCACTTT.

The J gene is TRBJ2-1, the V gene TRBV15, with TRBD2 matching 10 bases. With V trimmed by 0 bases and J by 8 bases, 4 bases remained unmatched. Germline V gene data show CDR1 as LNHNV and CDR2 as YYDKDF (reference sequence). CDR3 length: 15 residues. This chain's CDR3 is CATSRESSGSYEQFF. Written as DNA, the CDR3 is TGTGCCACCAGCAGAGAGTCTAGCGGGAGCTATGAGCAGTTCTTC.

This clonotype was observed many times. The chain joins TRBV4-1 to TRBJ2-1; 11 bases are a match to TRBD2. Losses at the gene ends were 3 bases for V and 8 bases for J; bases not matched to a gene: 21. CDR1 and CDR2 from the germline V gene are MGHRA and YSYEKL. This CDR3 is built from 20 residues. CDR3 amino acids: CASSQVYLLAGEGVYDEQFF. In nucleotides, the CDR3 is TGCGCCAGCAGCCAGGTTTATTTACTAGCGGGAGAGGGAGTTTATGATGAGCAGTTCTTC.

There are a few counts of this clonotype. This chain's CDR3 is CASSQLTGAPYEQYF. The CDR3 DNA reads as TGTGCCAGCAGCCAACTGACAGGGGCCCCCTACGAGCAGTACTTC. This chain connects TRBV3-1 to TRBJ2-7, with TRBD1 matching over 8 bases. With V trimmed by 2 bases and J by 2 bases, 5 bases remained unmatched. Germline CDR1 LGHDT, CDR2 YNNKEL (reference sequence). The CDR3 totals 15 residues.

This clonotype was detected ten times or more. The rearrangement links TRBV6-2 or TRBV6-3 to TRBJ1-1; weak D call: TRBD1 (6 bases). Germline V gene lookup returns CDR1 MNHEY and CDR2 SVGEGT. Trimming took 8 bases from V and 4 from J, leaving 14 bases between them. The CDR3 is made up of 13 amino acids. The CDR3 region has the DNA TGTGCCAGCTCCAGGACAGAGAGCACTGAAGCTTTCTTT. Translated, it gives CASSRTESTEAFF.

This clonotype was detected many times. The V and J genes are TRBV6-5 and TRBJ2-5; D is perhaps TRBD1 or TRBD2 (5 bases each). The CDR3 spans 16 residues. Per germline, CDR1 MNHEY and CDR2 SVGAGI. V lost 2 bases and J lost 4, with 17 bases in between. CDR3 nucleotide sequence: TGTGCCAGCAGTTACCCGGGGATTGGGGCCCCAGAGACCCAGTACTTC. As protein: CASSYPGIGAPETQYF.

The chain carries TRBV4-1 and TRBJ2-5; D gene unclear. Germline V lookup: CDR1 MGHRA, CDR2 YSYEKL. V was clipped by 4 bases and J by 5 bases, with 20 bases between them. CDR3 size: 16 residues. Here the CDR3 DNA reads TGCGCCAGCAGCCCTCCGAGCCGGATCTCCGGGGAGACCCAGTACTTC. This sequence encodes CASSPPSRISGETQYF.

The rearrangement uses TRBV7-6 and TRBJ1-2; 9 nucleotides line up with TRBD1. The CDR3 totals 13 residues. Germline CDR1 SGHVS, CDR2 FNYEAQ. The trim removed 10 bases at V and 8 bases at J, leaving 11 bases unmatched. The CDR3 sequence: CAIAKGQGGGYTF. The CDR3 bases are TGTGCCATCGCTAAGGGACAGGGTGGCGGCTACACCTTC.

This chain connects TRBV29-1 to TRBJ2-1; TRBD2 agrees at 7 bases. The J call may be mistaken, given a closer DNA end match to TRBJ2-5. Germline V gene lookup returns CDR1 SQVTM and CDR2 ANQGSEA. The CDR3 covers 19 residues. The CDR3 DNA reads TGCAGCGTTGAAGATCTGGGGCTAGCGGCTAGCTCCGGAAGGGAGACCCAGTACTTC. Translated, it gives CSVEDLGLAASSGRETQYF.

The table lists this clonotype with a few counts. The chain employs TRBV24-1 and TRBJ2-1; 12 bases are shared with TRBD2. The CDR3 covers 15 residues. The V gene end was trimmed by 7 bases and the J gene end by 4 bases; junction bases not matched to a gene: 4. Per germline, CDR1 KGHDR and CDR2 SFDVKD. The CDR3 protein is CATSPTSGRYNEQFF. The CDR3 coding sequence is TGTGCCACCAGCCCGACTAGCGGGAGATACAATGAGCAGTTCTTC.

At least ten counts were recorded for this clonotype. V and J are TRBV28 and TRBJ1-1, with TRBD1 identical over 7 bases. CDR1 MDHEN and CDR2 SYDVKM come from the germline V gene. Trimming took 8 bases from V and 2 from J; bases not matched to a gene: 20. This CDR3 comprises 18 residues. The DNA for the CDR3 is TGTGCCAGCCTCGGGGGGAGGGGGCGGAATTCTAGAAACACTGAAGCTTTCTTT. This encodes CASLGGRGRNSRNTEAFF.

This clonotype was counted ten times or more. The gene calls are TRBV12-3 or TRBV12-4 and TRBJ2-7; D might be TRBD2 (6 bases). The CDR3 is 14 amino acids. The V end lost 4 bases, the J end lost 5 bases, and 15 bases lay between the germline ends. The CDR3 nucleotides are TGTGCCAGCAGTTACCCCTCCGGAGGGGACGAGCAGTACTTC. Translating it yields CASSYPSGGDEQYF.

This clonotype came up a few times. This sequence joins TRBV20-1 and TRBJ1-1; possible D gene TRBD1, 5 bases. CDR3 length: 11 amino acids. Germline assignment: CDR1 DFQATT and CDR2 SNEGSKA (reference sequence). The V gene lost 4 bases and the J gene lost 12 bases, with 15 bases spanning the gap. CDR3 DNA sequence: TGCAGTGCTAACCGGGACGGGGAGTCTTTCTTT. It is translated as CSANRDGESFF.

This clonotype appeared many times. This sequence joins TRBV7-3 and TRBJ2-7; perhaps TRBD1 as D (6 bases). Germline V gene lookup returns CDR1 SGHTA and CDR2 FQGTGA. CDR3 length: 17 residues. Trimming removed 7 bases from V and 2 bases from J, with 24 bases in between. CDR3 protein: CASTDRSGTRFTYEQYF. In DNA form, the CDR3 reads TGTGCCAGCACCGATAGGTCCGGGACACGATTTACCTACGAGCAGTACTTC.

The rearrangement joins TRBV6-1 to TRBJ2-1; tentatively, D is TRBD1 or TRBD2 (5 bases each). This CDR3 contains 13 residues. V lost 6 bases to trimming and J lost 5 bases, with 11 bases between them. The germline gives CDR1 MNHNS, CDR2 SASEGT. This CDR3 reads CASRGRAHNEQFF. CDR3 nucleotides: TGTGCCAGCAGGGGACGGGCCCACAATGAGCAGTTCTTC.

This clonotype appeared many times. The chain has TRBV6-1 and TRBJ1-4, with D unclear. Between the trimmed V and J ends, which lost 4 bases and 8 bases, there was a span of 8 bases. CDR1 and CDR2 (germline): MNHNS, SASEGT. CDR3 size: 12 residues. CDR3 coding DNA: TGTGCCAGCAGTGGAACAGTGGAAAAACTGTTTTTT. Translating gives CASSGTVEKLFF.

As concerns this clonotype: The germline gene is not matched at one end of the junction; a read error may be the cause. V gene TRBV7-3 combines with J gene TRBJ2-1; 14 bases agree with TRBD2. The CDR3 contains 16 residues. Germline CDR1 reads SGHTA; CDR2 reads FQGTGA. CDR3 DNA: TGTGCCAGCAGTTTAAAGGGACTAGCGGGAGTCTATGAGCAGTTCTTC. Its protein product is CASSLKGLAGVYEQFF.

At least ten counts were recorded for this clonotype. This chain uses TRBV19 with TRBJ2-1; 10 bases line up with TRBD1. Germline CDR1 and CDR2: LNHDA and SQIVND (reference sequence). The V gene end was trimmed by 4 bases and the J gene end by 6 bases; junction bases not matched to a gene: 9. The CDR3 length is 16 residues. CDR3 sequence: CASSTPGQGLGNEQFF. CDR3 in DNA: TGTGCCAGTAGTACACCGGGACAGGGGTTGGGCAATGAGCAGTTCTTC. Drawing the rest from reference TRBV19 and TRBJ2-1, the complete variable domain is DGGITQSPKYLFRKEGQNVTLSCEQNLNHDAMYWYRQDPGQGLRLIYYSQIVNDFQKGDIAEGYSVSREKKESFPLTVTSAQKNPTAFYLCASSTPGQGLGNEQFFGPGTRLTVL.

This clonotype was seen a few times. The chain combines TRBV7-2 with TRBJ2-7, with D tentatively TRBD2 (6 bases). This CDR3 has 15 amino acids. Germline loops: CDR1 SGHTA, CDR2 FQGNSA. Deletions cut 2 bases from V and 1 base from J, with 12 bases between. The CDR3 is CASSLMAGSSYEQYF. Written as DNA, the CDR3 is TGTGCCAGCAGCTTAATGGCGGGAAGTTCCTACGAGCAGTACTTC.